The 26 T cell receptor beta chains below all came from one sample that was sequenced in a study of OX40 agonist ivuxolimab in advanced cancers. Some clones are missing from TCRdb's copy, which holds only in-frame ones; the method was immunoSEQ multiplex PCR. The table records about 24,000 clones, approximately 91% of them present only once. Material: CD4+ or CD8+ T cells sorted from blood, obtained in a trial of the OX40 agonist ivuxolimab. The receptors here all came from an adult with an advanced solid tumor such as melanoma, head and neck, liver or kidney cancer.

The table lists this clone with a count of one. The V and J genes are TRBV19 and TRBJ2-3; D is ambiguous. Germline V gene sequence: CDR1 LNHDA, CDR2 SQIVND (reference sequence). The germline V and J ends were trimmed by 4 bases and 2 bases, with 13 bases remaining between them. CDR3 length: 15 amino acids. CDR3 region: CASSRLESLTDTQYF. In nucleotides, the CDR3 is TGTGCCAGTAGTAGGCTAGAGTCTCTCACAGATACGCAGTATTTT.

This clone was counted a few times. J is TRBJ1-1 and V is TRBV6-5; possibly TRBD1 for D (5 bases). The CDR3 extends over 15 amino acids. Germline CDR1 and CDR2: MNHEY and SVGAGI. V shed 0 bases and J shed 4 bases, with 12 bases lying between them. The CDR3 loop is CASSYSVQGGTEAFF. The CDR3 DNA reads TGTGCCAGCAGTTACTCTGTTCAGGGCGGCACTGAAGCTTTCTTT.

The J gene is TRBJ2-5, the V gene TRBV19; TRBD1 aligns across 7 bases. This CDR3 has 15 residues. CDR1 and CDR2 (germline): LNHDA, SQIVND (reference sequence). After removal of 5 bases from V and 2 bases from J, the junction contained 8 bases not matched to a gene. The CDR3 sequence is CASSVTGTSQETQYF. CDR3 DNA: TGTGCCAGTAGTGTGACAGGGACGTCGCAAGAGACCCAGTACTTC. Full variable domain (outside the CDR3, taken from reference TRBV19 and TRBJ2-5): DGGITQSPKYLFRKEGQNVTLSCEQNLNHDAMYWYRQDPGQGLRLIYYSQIVNDFQKGDIAEGYSVSREKKESFPLTVTSAQKNPTAFYLCASSVTGTSQETQYFGPGTRLLVL.

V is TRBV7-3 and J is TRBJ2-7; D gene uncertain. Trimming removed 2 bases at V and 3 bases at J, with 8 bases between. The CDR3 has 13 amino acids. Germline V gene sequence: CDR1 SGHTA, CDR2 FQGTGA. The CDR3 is CASSLAPNYEQYF. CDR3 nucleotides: TGTGCCAGCAGCTTAGCCCCTAACTACGAGCAGTACTTC.

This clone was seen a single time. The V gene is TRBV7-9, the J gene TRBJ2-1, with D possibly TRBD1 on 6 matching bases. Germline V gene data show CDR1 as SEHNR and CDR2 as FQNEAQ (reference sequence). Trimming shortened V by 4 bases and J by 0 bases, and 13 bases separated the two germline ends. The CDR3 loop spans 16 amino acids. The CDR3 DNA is TGTGCCAGCAGCTGGAACAGGGCGAGCTCCTACAATGAGCAGTTCTTC. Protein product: CASSWNRASSYNEQFF.

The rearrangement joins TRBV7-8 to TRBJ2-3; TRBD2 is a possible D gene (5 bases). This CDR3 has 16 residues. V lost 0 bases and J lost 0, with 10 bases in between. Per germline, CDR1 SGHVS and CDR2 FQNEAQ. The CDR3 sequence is CASSLALTGSTDTQYF. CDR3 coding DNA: TGTGCCAGCAGCTTAGCGCTAACGGGGAGCACAGATACGCAGTATTTT.

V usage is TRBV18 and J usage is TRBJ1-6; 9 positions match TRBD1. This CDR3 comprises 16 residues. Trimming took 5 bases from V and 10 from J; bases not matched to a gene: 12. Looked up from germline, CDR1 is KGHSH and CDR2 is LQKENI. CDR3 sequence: CASSAGQGIGFSPLHF. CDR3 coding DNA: TGTGCCAGCTCAGCGGGACAGGGCATCGGCTTCTCACCCCTCCACTTT.

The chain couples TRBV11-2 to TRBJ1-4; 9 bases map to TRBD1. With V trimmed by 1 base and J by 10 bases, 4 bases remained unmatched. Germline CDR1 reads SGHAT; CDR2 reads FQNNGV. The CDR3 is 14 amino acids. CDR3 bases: TGTGCCAGCAGCTTAGGAGGGACAGGGCGAAAACTGTTTTTT. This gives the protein CASSLGGTGRKLFF.

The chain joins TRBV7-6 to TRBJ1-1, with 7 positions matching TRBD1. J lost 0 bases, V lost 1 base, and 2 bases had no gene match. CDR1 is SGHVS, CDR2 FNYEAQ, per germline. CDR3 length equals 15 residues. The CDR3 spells CASSLETGVNTEAFF. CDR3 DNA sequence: TGTGCCAGCAGCTTAGAAACAGGGGTGAACACTGAAGCTTTCTTT. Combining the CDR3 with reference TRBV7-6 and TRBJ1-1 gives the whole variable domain GAGVSQSPRYKVTKRGQDVALRCDPISGHVSLYWYRQALGQGPEFLTYFNYEAQQDKSGLPNDRFSAERPEGSISTLTIQRTEQRDSAMYRCASSLETGVNTEAFFGQGTRLTVV.

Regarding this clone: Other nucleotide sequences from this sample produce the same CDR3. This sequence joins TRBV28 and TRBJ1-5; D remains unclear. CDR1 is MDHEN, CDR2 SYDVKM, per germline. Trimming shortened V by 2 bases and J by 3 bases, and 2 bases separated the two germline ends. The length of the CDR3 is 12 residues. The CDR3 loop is CASSLNNQPQHF. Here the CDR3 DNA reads TGTGCCAGCAGTTTAAACAATCAGCCCCAGCATTTT.

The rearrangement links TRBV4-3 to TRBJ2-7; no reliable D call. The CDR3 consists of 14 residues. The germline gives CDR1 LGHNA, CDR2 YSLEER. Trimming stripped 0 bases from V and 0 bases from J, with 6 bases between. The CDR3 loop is CASSQDTASYEQYF. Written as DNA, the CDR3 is TGCGCCAGCAGCCAAGATACAGCCTCCTACGAGCAGTACTTC.

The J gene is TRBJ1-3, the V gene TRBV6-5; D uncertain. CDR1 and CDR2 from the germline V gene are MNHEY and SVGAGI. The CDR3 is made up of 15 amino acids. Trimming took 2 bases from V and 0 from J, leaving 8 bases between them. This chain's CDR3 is CASSYKRVSGNTIYF. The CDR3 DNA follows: TGTGCCAGCAGTTACAAACGGGTCTCTGGAAACACCATATATTTT.

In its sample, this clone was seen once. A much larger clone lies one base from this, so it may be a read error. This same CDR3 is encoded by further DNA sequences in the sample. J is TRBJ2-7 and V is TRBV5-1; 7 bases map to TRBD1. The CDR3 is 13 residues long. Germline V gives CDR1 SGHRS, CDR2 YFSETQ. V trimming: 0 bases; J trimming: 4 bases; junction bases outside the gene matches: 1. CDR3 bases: TGCGCCAGCAGCTTGGACAGGGGTTACGAGCAGTACTTC. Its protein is CASSLDRGYEQYF.

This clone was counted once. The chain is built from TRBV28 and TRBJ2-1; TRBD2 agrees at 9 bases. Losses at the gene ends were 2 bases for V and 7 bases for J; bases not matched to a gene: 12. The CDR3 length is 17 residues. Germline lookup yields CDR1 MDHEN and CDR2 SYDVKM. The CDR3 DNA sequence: TGTGCCAGCAGTTTAGTTAGGGGTAGCGGGAGCGATAATGAGCAGTTCTTC. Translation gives CASSLVRGSGSDNEQFF.

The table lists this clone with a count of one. As DNA, the CDR3 is TGTGCCAGCAGCGCCTGGGACAGCACAGATACGCAGTATTTT. This encodes CASSAWDSTDTQYF. This chain links TRBV9 with TRBJ2-3; either TRBD1 or TRBD2 may fit D (5 bases each). Germline values: CDR1 SGDLS, CDR2 YYNGEE. V was clipped by 3 bases and J by 0 bases, with 8 bases between them. The CDR3 sequence is 14 residues long. The full variable domain, its missing parts supplied by reference TRBV9 and TRBJ2-3, is DSGVTQTPKHLITATGQRVTLRCSPRSGDLSVYWYQQSLDQGLQFLIQYYNGEERAKGNILERFSAQQFPDLHSELNLSSLELGDSALYFCASSAWDSTDTQYFGPGTRLTVL.

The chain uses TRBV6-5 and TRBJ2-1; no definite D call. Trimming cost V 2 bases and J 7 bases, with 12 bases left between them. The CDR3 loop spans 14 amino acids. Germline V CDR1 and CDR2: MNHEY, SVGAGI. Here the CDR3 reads CASSYHPDSNEQFF. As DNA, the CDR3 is TGTGCCAGCAGTTACCACCCCGACTCGAATGAGCAGTTCTTC.

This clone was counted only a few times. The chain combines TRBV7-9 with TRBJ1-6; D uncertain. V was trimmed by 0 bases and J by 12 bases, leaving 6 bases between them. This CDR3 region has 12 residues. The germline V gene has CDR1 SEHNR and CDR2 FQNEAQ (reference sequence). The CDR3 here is CASSLAEGPLHF. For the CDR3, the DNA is TGTGCCAGCAGCTTAGCGGAGGGACCCCTCCACTTT.

CDR3 protein: CASTTSVGSYGYTF. In nucleotides, the CDR3 is TGCGCCAGCACCACCTCCGTGGGGTCCTATGGCTACACCTTC. This rearrangement joins TRBV4-3 to TRBJ1-2, with D uncertain. CDR1 is LGHNA and CDR2 is YSLEER in the germline V gene. CDR3 size: 14 residues. Between the trimmed V and J ends, which lost 7 bases and 4 bases, there was a span of 16 bases.

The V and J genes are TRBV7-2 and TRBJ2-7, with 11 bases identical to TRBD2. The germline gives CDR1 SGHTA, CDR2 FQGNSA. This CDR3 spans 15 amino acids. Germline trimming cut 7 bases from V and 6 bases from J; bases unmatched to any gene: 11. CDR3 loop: CASTREGTSGTEQYF. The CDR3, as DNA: TGTGCCAGCACTCGCGAGGGGACTAGCGGTACCGAGCAGTACTTC.

The CDR3 loop reads CASSPFQRDVSYEQYF. In nucleotides, the CDR3 is TGTGCCAGCTCACCATTCCAGCGGGACGTTTCCTACGAGCAGTACTTC. The rearrangement links TRBV18 to TRBJ2-7; 7 bases align to TRBD2. Germline V CDR1 and CDR2: KGHSH, LQKENI. V lost 2 bases, J lost 1 base, and 8 bases stayed unmatched. The CDR3 length is 16 residues.

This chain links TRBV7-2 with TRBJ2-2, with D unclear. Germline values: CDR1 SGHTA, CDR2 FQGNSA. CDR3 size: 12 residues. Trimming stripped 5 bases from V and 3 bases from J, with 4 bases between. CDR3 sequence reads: CASSPDTGELFF. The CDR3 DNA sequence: TGTGCCAGCAGCCCAGACACCGGGGAGCTGTTTTTT.

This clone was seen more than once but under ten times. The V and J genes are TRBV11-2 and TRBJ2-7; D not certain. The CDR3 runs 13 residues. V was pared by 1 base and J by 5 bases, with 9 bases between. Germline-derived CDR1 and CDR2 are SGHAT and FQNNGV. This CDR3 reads CASSLVWGNEQYF. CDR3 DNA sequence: TGTGCCAGCAGCTTAGTCTGGGGAAACGAGCAGTACTTC.

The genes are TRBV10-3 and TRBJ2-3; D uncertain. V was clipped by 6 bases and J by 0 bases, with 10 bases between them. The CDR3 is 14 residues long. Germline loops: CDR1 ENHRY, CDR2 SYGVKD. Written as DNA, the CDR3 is TGTGCCATCAGCCGTCAATCGAGCACAGATACGCAGTATTTT. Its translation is CAISRQSSTDTQYF.

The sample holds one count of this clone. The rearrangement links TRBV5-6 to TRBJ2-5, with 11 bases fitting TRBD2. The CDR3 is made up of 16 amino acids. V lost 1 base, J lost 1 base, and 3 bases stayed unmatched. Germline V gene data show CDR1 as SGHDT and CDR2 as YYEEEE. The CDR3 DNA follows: TGTGCCAGCAGCTTGATAGCGGGGGGGTTCCAAGAGACCCAGTACTTC. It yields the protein CASSLIAGGFQETQYF.

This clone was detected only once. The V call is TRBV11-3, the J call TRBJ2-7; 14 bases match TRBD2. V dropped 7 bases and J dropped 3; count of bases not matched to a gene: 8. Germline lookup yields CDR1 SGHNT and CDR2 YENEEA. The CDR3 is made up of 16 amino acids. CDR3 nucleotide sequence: TGTGCCAGCACCCCTTTGGGACTAGCGGGAGTCTACGAGCAGTACTTC. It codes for CASTPLGLAGVYEQYF. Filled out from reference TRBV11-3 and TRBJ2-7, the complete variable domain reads EAGVVQSPRYKIIEKKQPVAFWCNPISGHNTLYWYLQNLGQGPELLIRYENEEAVDDSQLPKDRFSAERLKGVDSTLKIQPAELGDSAVYLCASTPLGLAGVYEQYFGPGTRLTVT.

The CDR3 region has the DNA TGTGCCAGCAGCCCTCAGGGGGTCGAGGAGACCCAGTACTTC. Translated, it gives CASSPQGVEETQYF. The genes are TRBV14 and TRBJ2-5, with 7 bases lining up with TRBD1. The CDR3 has 14 amino acids. V lost 4 bases, J lost 5 bases, and 7 bases stayed unmatched. Germline V gene data show CDR1 as SGHDN and CDR2 as FVKESK. Variable domain in full (rest from reference TRBV14 and TRBJ2-5): EAGVTQFPSHSVIEKGQTVTLRCDPISGHDNLYWYRRVMGKEIKFLLHFVKESKQDESGMPNNRFLAERTGGTYSTLKVQPAELEDSGVYFCASSPQGVEETQYFGPGTRLLVL.